This T cell receptor (beta chain) was captured by sequencing in a study of regulatory T cells in long-lasting Graves disease. The authors built TCR beta libraries using iRepertoire HTBI primers and Arm-PCR of CDR3 regions. TCRdb re-derived calls from the multiplex PCR reads in MiXCR, one entry per CDR3 protein. The sample consists of about 440,000 distinct CDR3 sequences, about a sixth of them appearing once. This clonotype was counted many times. Antigen specificity is unknown. Time point reported: newly diagnosed GD, antithyroid drugs for less than 3 months. Extracted RNA from PBMCs served as the source of the TCR library. The CDR3 contains 16 residues. The germline V and J ends were trimmed by 7 bases and 4 bases, with 17 bases remaining between them. CDR1 and CDR2 from the germline V gene are LGHNT and FRNRAP. Points from the study as a whole: Persistent disease was characterized by preferential usage of TRBV28, TRBJ1-2 and TRBJ2-5. Comparison showed that persistent patients shared more public clonotypes (about 3,000) than new patients (966).

These same records also appear under a second study, on T cells in Graves' hyperthyroidism and ophthalmopathy. That paper notes: A set of HTBI primers served as the primers for a first-round RT-PCR of the TCR CDR3.

This sample comprised peripheral blood mononuclear cells (PBMCs), obtained at new diagnosis, from a patient treated with antithyroid drugs. The chain recombines TRBV12-5 with TRBJ1-6, with D perhaps matching TRBD1 (6 bases). The TCR originated in a woman in her twenties or thirties with Graves disease. The CDR3 region is CASASTGSRYNSPLHF. DNA for the CDR3: TGTGCTAGTGCCTCGACAGGTTCTCGGTATAATTCACCCCTCCACTTT.